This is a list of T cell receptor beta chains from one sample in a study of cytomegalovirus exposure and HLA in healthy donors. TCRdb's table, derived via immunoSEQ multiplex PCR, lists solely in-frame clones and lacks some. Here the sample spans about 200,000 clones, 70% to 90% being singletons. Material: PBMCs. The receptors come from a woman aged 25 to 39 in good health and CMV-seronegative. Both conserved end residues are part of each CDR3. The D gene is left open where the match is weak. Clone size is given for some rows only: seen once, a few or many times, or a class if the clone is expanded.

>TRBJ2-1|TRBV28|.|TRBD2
TGTGCCAGCAGTTTAACTAGCGGGAGGTTCTGGGAGCAGTTCTTC
CASSLTSGRFWEQFF
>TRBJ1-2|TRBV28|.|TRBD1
TGTGCCAGCAGTTTAGCGGGACAGGGGTACTATGGCTACACCTTC
CASSLAGQGYYGYTF
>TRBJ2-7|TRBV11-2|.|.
TGTGCCAGCAGCCCTCGTGGCAGGGCAAACTACGAGCAGTACTTC
CASSPRGRANYEQYF
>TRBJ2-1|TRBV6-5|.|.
TGTGCCAGCAGTTTACAGGGCCATGAGCAGTTCTTC
CASSLQGHEQFF
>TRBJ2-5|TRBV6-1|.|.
TGTGCCAGCAGTGAAGGCGGGACGGTTCTGGAGACCCAGTACTTC
CASSEGGTVLETQYF
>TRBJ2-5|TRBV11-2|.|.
TGTGCCAGCAGTTCAAGGTGGAGGGCTATCTTCCAAGAGACCCAGTACTTC
CASSSRWRAIFQETQYF
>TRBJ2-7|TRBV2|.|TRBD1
TGTGCCAGCAAGAGGGGACAGGGTTCCTACGAGCAGTACTTC
CASKRGQGSYEQYF
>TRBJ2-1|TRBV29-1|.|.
TGCAGCGGGAAGGGGTGGCCGGTATCCTACAATGAGCAGTTCTTC
CSGKGWPVSYNEQFF
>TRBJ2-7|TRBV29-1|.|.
TGCAGCGTTGAAGGTGGACTTACGGGGGAGCAGTACTTC
CSVEGGLTGEQYF
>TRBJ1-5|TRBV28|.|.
TGTGCCAGCACGGCAGGGAATCAGCCCCAGCATTTT
CASTAGNQPQHF
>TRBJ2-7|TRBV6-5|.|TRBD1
TGTGCCAGCAGTCTGAGACAGGGCTCCTACGAGCAGTACTTC
CASSLRQGSYEQYF
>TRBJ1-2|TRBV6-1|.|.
TGTGCCAGCAGTGTATCGAGGGGGAGCTCAGGCTGCACCTTC
CASSVSRGSSGCTF
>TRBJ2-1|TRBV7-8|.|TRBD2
TGTGCCAGCAGCTTTACGGCGGGAGGTTCGAATGAGCAGTTCTTC
CASSFTAGGSNEQFF
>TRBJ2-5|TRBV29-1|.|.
TGCAGCGTTTCCCTAGAAAGAGAGACCCAGTACTTC
CSVSLERETQYF
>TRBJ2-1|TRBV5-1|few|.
TGCGCCAGCAGCTTGGTCGGACAGCACTACAATGAGCAGTTCTTC
CASSLVGQHYNEQFF
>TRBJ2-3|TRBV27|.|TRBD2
TGTGCCAGCAAACGCCACGGACTAGCTGGGGCAGATACGCAGTATTTT
CASKRHGLAGADTQYF
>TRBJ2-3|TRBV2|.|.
TGTGCCACTCAGTCCCCGAGCACAGATACGCAGTATTTT
CATQSPSTDTQYF
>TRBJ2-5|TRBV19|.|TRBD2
TGTGCCAGTAGTGGGGGGGGACTAGCGGGAGCACAAGAGACCCAGTACTTC
CASSGGGLAGAQETQYF
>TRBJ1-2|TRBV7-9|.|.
TGTGCCAGCAGCTTACATTACTATGGCTACACCTTC
CASSLHYYGYTF
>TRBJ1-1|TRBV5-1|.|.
TGCGCCAGCCGGACAGAGGGGGGGTATCTTGAAGCTTTCTTT
CASRTEGGYLEAFF
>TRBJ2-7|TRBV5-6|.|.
TGTGCCAGCAGCTTTAACGAGCAGTACTTC
CASSFNEQYF
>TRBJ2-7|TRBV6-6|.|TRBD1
TGTGCCAGCAGTTACTCTCAGGACAGGGGGGACGAGCAGTACTTC
CASSYSQDRGDEQYF
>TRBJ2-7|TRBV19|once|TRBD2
TGTGCCAGTAGTTTAGCGGGATCCTACGAGCAGTACTTC
CASSLAGSYEQYF
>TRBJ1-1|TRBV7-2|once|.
TGTGCCAGCAGCTTAAGCAGGGTGAACACTGAAGCTTTCTTT
CASSLSRVNTEAFF
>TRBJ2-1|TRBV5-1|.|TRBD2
TGCGCCAGCAGCACTAGCGGGGGCCTTAACAATGAGCAGTTCTTC
CASSTSGGLNNEQFF
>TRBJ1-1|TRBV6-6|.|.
TGTGCCAGCAGTTTCCCAGGGAAGGGGAACACTGAAGCTTTCTTT
CASSFPGKGNTEAFF
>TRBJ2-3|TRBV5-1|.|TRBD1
TGCGCCAGCAGCTTGGGTCGGGACAGGGTTTTGGGGGATACGCAGTATTTT
CASSLGRDRVLGDTQYF
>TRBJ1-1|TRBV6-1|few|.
TGTGCCAGCAGTGAGTCGAGGGCTGAAGCTTTCTTT
CASSESRAEAFF
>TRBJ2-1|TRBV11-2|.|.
TGTGCCAGCAGCTTAGATCGGAATGAGCAGTTCTTC
CASSLDRNEQFF
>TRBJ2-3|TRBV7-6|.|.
TGTGCCAGCACCCCAACGGGGAAGAGCACAGATACGCAGTATTTT
CASTPTGKSTDTQYF
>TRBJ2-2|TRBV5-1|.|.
TGCGCCAGCAGCTTGGCCCCGAGGGACACCGGGGAGCTGTTTTTT
CASSLAPRDTGELFF
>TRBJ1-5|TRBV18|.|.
TGTGCCAGCTCACCTAAAGCGACGGCGAATCAGCCCCAGCATTTT
CASSPKATANQPQHF
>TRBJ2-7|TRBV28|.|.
TGTGCCAGCACCGACCCAGGGTATTTAAAAAACGAGCAGTACTTC
CASTDPGYLKNEQYF
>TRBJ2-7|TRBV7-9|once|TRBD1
TGTGCCAGCAGCTTGGTTACAGGGGGAAGGGCCTACGAGCAGTACTTC
CASSLVTGGRAYEQYF
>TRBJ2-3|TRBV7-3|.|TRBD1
TGTGCCAGCAGCTTCCGGACAGGCGGCACAGATACGCAGTATTTT
CASSFRTGGTDTQYF
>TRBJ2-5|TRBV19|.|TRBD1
TGTGCCAGTAGCCCAGACAGGGGGCGGGAGACCCAGTACTTC
CASSPDRGRETQYF
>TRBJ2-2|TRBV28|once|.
TGTGCCAGCAGTTTATTACAGGGGGGGACCGGGGAGCTGTTTTTT
CASSLLQGGTGELFF
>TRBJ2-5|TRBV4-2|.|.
TGTGCCAGCAGCCAAGATCTTGGAGGGGGGGTCAAAGAGACCCAGTACTTC
CASSQDLGGGVKETQYF
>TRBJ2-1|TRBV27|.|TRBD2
TGTGCCAGCAGTTTAACTAGCGGGAGGGCCGTTGAGCAGTTCTTC
CASSLTSGRAVEQFF
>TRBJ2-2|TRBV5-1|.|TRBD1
TGCGCCAGCAGCTTGTTCGGGACAGGGTACGGCGGGACGAACACCGGGGAGCTGTTTTTT
CASSLFGTGYGGTNTGELFF
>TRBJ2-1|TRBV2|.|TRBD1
TGTGCCAGCAGTGATGGACAGGGGCCCCCCAATGAGCAGTTCTTC
CASSDGQGPPNEQFF